This T cell receptor beta chain was captured in a study of regulatory T cells. The CDR3 runs to 14 residues. Germline V lookup: CDR1 LNHDA, CDR2 SQIVND (reference sequence). Trimming stripped 3 bases from V and 5 bases from J, with 14 bases between. Primers: 52 TRBV forward and 13 TRBJ reverse. The method was immunoSEQ multiplex PCR; TCRdb's version includes in-frame clones alone and lacks a portion of them. The sample consists of about 5,900 clones, under 85% of them appearing once. J is TRBJ2-7 and V is TRBV19, with D possibly TRBD1 on 5 matching bases. Sequencing input: CD8+ T cells sorted from blood. The source of this sequence is a child aged 10-17 years with CD3G deficiency. The CDR3 bases are TGTGCCAGTAGTATGGGCGTGGGGCCCCACGAGCAGTACTTC. This encodes CASSMGVGPHEQYF. The full variable domain, rest sourced from reference TRBV19 and TRBJ2-7, is DGGITQSPKYLFRKEGQNVTLSCEQNLNHDAMYWYRQDPGQGLRLIYYSQIVNDFQKGDIAEGYSVSREKKESFPLTVTSAQKNPTAFYLCASSMGVGPHEQYFGPGTRLTVT.